The source of this T cell receptor beta chain is a study of human T cells and chemical hapten exposure. At the level of the study: Patients received weekly diphenylcyclopropenone doses to the scalp throughout the approximately 25-week study. Upper back patch tests used 0.01% DPC, scored after 6 days.

Study-wide results and caveats: Sensitizing to DPC left TCRs with a frequency above 1 in 1000 unaltered.

What the library attached to individual cDNA molecules were unique molecular identifiers. TCRdb re-derived calls from the RACE reads in MiXCR, one entry per CDR3 protein. Of roughly 90,000 distinct CDR3 sequences listed, 9.5% to 13% were seen once; the top ten hold 1% to 1.2%. This clonotype has more than one count but fewer than ten. Antigen unknown. Time point given: patch test 3, about 24 weeks after DPC sensitization. As to treatment: therapeutic diphenylcyclopropenone sensitization with weekly scalp DPC. The sample was whole blood, taken in connection with sensitization to the hapten diphenylcyclopropenone (DPC). The receptor was derived from a woman aged 25 to 39 with alopecia areata. Some clones in this sample may be carry-over from other donors' samples.

CDR3 coding DNA: TGTGCCAGCACCCCGGGGGGTACCTCCTACGAGCAGTACTTC. This sequence encodes CASTPGGTSYEQYF. V and J are TRBV28 and TRBJ2-7; 7 nucleotides align to TRBD2. Per germline, CDR1 MDHEN and CDR2 SYDVKM. CDR3 length: 14 residues. With V trimmed by 7 bases and J by 0 bases, 6 bases remained unmatched. The variable domain in full, completed from reference TRBV28 and TRBJ2-7, reads DVKVTQSSRYLVKRTGEKVFLECVQDMDHENMFWYRQDPGLGLRLIYFSYDVKMKEKGDIPEGYSVSREKKERFSLILESASTNQTSMYLCASTPGGTSYEQYFGPGTRLTVT.